These T cell receptor beta chains were read from a single sample in a study of CD8 T cells in ankylosing spondylitis. TCRdb fed the 5' RACE reads into MiXCR, producing one record per CDR3 protein. The profile shows about 360,000 distinct CDR3 sequences, more than 20% of them singletons. Input material: blood, either unsorted or a sorted T cell fraction (not recorded which). All receptors come from a male donor with ankylosing spondylitis or in good health (not recorded which). Both conserved end residues are part of each CDR3. The D gene is left open where the match is weak. Clone size appears in some rows only: once, few, many, or a class for an expanded clone.

d_gene	abundance	v_gene	j_gene	CDR3aa	CDR3nt
-	once	TRBV7-9	TRBJ2-2	CASSLEPGDTGELFF	TGTGCCAGCAGCTTAGAACCAGGGGACACCGGGGAGCTGTTTTTT
-	few	TRBV6-2/TRBV6-3	TRBJ2-7	CASKEEQGSSYEQYF	TGTGCCAGCAAGGAGGAACAGGGCAGCTCCTACGAGCAGTACTTC
TRBD2	few	TRBV28	TRBJ2-3	CASVLAGGLFDTQYF	TGTGCCAGCGTCCTAGCGGGGGGGCTTTTTGATACGCAGTATTTT
TRBD1	few	TRBV12-3/TRBV12-4	TRBJ2-5	CASSSRGPETQYF	TGTGCCAGCAGCTCCAGGGGGCCAGAGACCCAGTACTTC
TRBD2	-	TRBV28	TRBJ2-5	CASSEVPASGGQETQYF	TGTGCCAGCAGTGAGGTCCCGGCTAGCGGGGGCCAAGAGACCCAGTACTTC
-	few	TRBV12-3/TRBV12-4	TRBJ2-1	CASSPYKDNEQFF	TGTGCCAGCAGCCCCTACAAAGACAATGAGCAGTTCTTC
TRBD1	few	TRBV5-1	TRBJ2-7	CASSLNDRGYYEQYF	TGCGCCAGCAGCTTGAACGACAGGGGGTACTACGAGCAGTACTTC
-	few	TRBV12-3/TRBV12-4	TRBJ2-7	CASSDSVSSYEQYF	TGTGCCAGCAGTGACAGTGTGAGTTCCTACGAGCAGTACTTC
-	few	TRBV5-6	TRBJ2-5	CASSLGEQGRETQYF	TGTGCCAGCAGCTTGGGTGAACAGGGTCGGGAGACCCAGTACTTC
-	few	TRBV12-3/TRBV12-4	TRBJ2-4	CASTGRAEAKNIQYF	TGTGCCAGCACCGGAAGGGCAGAAGCCAAAAACATTCAGTACTTC
-	few	TRBV10-2	TRBJ2-5	CASNEMAEETQYF	TGCGCCAGCAACGAGATGGCCGAAGAGACCCAGTACTTC
-	-	TRBV20-1	TRBJ2-7	CSARVALAPSYEQYF	TGCAGTGCTAGAGTAGCGCTAGCCCCCTCCTACGAGCAGTACTTC
-	few	TRBV4-1	TRBJ2-3	CASSQEPTAFRTDTQYF	TGCGCCAGCAGCCAAGAGCCTACAGCTTTTAGAACAGATACGCAGTATTTT
TRBD2	few	TRBV5-1	TRBJ2-2	CASRLAVTSVSNTGELFF	TGCGCCAGCAGATTGGCGGTTACTAGCGTATCGAACACCGGGGAGCTGTTTTTT
-	-	TRBV9	TRBJ2-7	CASSVLDDPRTYEQYF	TGTGCCAGCAGCGTCCTAGACGACCCTCGGACCTACGAGCAGTACTTC
-	-	TRBV27	TRBJ2-3	CASSTSPTDTQYF	TGTGCCAGCAGTACAAGCCCCACAGATACGCAGTATTTT
TRBD2	-	TRBV10-3	TRBJ2-1	CAISEQGLAGGYNEQFF	TGTGCCATCAGTGAGCAAGGACTAGCGGGGGGATACAATGAGCAGTTCTTC
-	-	TRBV6-1	TRBJ2-7	CASSEYTVYEQYF	TGTGCCAGCAGTGAATACACAGTTTACGAGCAGTACTTC
TRBD1	few	TRBV20-1	TRBJ2-7	CSARGDRFYEQYF	TGCAGTGCTAGAGGGGACAGATTCTACGAGCAGTACTTC
-	few	TRBV4-1	TRBJ1-1	CASSRGGLPTEAFF	TGCGCCAGCAGCCGAGGGGGGTTACCCACTGAAGCTTTCTTT
-	few	TRBV3-1	TRBJ2-3	CASSQGGTNPDTQYF	TGTGCCAGCAGCCAAGGCGGGACAAATCCAGATACGCAGTATTTT
TRBD1	few	TRBV7-9	TRBJ1-2	CASSFPGQGEYGYTF	TGTGCCAGCAGCTTTCCGGGACAGGGAGAATATGGCTACACCTTC
-	-	TRBV12-3/TRBV12-4	TRBJ2-7	CASSFGYLSYEQYF	TGTGCCAGCAGCTTCGGGTACCTATCCTACGAGCAGTACTTC
TRBD1	-	TRBV29-1	TRBJ2-5	CSVRQGAATQYF	TGCAGCGTTCGACAGGGTGCAGCGACCCAGTACTTC
-	-	TRBV7-2	TRBJ2-2	CAIRRDTGELFF	TGTGCCATAAGGAGAGACACCGGGGAGCTGTTTTTT
-	-	TRBV29-1	TRBJ1-2	CSVEDSGSYGYTF	TGCAGCGTTGAAGACTCAGGGAGTTATGGCTACACCTTC
-	-	TRBV12-3/TRBV12-4	TRBJ2-5	CASSFWVAEETQYF	TGTGCCAGCAGTTTTTGGGTAGCGGAAGAGACCCAGTACTTC
-	few	TRBV7-9	TRBJ2-2	CASPRDMNTGELFF	TGTGCCAGCCCCCGGGACATGAACACCGGGGAGCTGTTTTTT
-	few	TRBV2	TRBJ2-5	CASRGPQETQYF	TGTGCCAGCCGGGGACCTCAAGAGACCCAGTACTTC
TRBD1	-	TRBV7-8	TRBJ2-2	CASSLETGTGELFF	TGTGCCAGCAGCTTGGAGACAGGGACCGGGGAGCTGTTTTTT
-	-	TRBV28	TRBJ2-3	CASSYRASLSTDTQYF	TGTGCCAGCAGCTACAGAGCCAGCTTAAGCACAGATACGCAGTATTTT
TRBD2	-	TRBV9	TRBJ2-3	CASSVFLAGGLDTQYF	TGTGCCAGCAGCGTCTTTTTAGCGGGGGGGCTGGATACGCAGTATTTT
-	-	TRBV7-9	TRBJ2-2	CASSFMETGELFF	TGTGCCAGCAGCTTCATGGAGACCGGGGAGCTGTTTTTT
TRBD2	-	TRBV27	TRBJ2-5	CASSGPQRTSGGIQETQYF	TGTGCCAGCAGTGGACCACAAAGGACTAGCGGGGGGATACAAGAGACCCAGTACTTC
TRBD1	-	TRBV10-3	TRBJ2-7	CAITNRDRGSYEQYF	TGTGCCATCACCAACCGGGACAGGGGCAGCTACGAGCAGTACTTC
-	few	TRBV10-3	TRBJ2-5	CAISESREGQETQYF	TGTGCCATCAGTGAGTCCCGGGAAGGGCAAGAGACCCAGTACTTC